These 21 T cell receptor beta chains came from one sample sequenced in a study of identical twins. TCRdb re-called the 5' RACE reads through MiXCR, storing one row per CDR3 protein. Of hundreds of thousands of distinct CDR3 sequences listed, 7% are singletons. The sample was also linked to a second study, of yellow fever vaccine responses in identical twins.

The specimen sequenced was memory (CD45RO+) T cells sorted from blood. Receptor source: a woman younger than 30 in good health.

There are many counts of this clonotype. This chain joins TRBV20-1 and TRBJ2-1; D is unresolved. CDR1 DFQATT and CDR2 SNEGSKA come from the germline V gene (reference sequence). CDR3 length: 14 amino acids. Deletions cut 3 bases from V and 4 bases from J, with 13 bases between. CDR3 protein: CSASESTDYNEQFF. CDR3 nucleotides: TGCAGTGCTAGCGAGTCTACCGATTACAATGAGCAGTTCTTC.

This clonotype occurred many times. The chain recombines TRBV10-3 with TRBJ1-2, with a tentative D call TRBD1 (5 bases). CDR1 is ENHRY, CDR2 SYGVKD, per germline. The CDR3 runs 11 residues. Trimming shortened V by 9 bases and J by 3 bases, and 8 bases separated the two germline ends. CDR3 region: CAIKGDYGYTF. CDR3 sequence (DNA): TGTGCCATTAAAGGGGACTATGGCTACACCTTC.

This clonotype was recorded many times. The chain couples TRBV20-1 to TRBJ2-3, with D uncertain. This CDR3 comprises 13 residues. CDR1 DFQATT and CDR2 SNEGSKA come from the germline V gene (reference sequence). Trimming removed 5 bases from V and 4 bases from J, with 13 bases in between. CDR3 residues: CSAARFKADTQYF. The CDR3 region has the DNA TGCAGTGCTGCCAGATTTAAGGCAGATACGCAGTATTTT.

This clonotype showed up many times. This chain connects TRBV12-3 or TRBV12-4 to TRBJ1-1; D may be TRBD1 (5 bases). CDR3 length: 14 amino acids. V was trimmed by 6 bases and J by 1 base, leaving 12 bases between them. The CDR3 here is CASSRIQANTEAFF. The CDR3 coding sequence is TGTGCCAGCAGCAGGATACAGGCGAACACTGAAGCTTTCTTT.

This clonotype was recorded at least ten times. The J gene is TRBJ1-1, the V gene TRBV15; D may be TRBD1 (5 bases). With 1 base removed from V and 6 bases from J, the gap between germline ends came to 12 bases. This CDR3 is built from 14 residues. Looked up from germline, CDR1 is LNHNV and CDR2 is YYDKDF (reference sequence). The DNA of the CDR3 is TGTGCCACCAGCAGAGCCCAGGTGGGGGCTGAAGCTTTCTTT. This codes for CATSRAQVGAEAFF.

This clonotype has a count of ten or more. The chain employs TRBV12-3 or TRBV12-4 and TRBJ2-2; D remains ambiguous. This CDR3 has 15 amino acids. Trimming shortened V by 7 bases and J by 3 bases, and 15 bases separated the two germline ends. The chain's CDR3 is CASKSLVGYTGELFF. CDR3 nucleotides: TGTGCCAGCAAGAGCCTAGTTGGTTACACCGGGGAGCTGTTTTTT.

This clonotype was seen at least ten times. The chain combines TRBV3-1 with TRBJ2-1; TRBD1 matches 11 bases. V lost 4 bases, J lost 6 bases, and 5 bases stayed unmatched. The germline gives CDR1 LGHDT, CDR2 YNNKEL (reference sequence). The CDR3 length is 15 residues. DNA for the CDR3: TGTGCCAGCAGCCTAGGACAGGGGGCGAGCAATGAGCAGTTCTTC. This codes for CASSLGQGASNEQFF.

This clonotype was seen at least ten times. The V and J genes are TRBV28 and TRBJ2-3; D gene unclear. Germline CDR1 and CDR2: MDHEN and SYDVKM. V was clipped by 3 bases and J by 0 bases, with 10 bases between them. This CDR3 has 15 amino acids. In DNA form, the CDR3 reads TGTGCCAGCAGTTTCTCGGGCTATAGCACAGATACGCAGTATTTT. Translation: CASSFSGYSTDTQYF.

This clonotype occurred many times. This rearrangement joins TRBV2 to TRBJ1-1; 7 bases are a match to TRBD1. The CDR3 runs to 15 residues. Germline CDR1 and CDR2: SNHLY and FYNNEI. Trimming took 2 bases from V and 0 from J; bases not matched to a gene: 3. In nucleotides, the CDR3 is TGTGCCAGCAGTGAAAGACAGGGCCTGAACACTGAAGCTTTCTTT. Protein product: CASSERQGLNTEAFF.

Ten or more counts support this clonotype. The genes are TRBV7-9 and TRBJ1-1, with a tentative D call TRBD1 (6 bases). This CDR3 contains 13 residues. Per germline, CDR1 SEHNR and CDR2 FQNEAQ (reference sequence). The V and J ends lost 5 bases and 1 base respectively, with 8 bases between them. The CDR3 loop reads CASSKTGNTEAFF. DNA for the CDR3: TGTGCCAGCAGCAAGACAGGGAACACTGAAGCTTTCTTT.

This clonotype showed up many times. V usage is TRBV5-1 and J usage is TRBJ2-1; 10 bases are shared with TRBD2. This CDR3 comprises 16 residues. V gave up 3 bases and J gave up 9 bases; unmatched junction bases: 12. From germline, CDR1 is SGHRS and CDR2 YFSETQ. As DNA, the CDR3 is TGCGCCAGCAGCTACCTCCCCAGCGGGAGGGCCTTTGAGCAGTTCTTC. Protein sequence: CASSYLPSGRAFEQFF.

The sample holds a few counts of this clonotype. The DNA of the CDR3 is TGTGCCAGCAGCCTGTTATATGGGCCCGATACGCAGTATTTT. Its protein product is CASSLLYGPDTQYF. This chain uses TRBV14 with TRBJ2-3; D remains ambiguous. The CDR3 covers 14 residues. Germline assignment: CDR1 SGHDN and CDR2 FVKESK. V was shortened by 4 bases and J by 6 bases, with 14 bases between the two germline ends.

The rearrangement uses TRBV20-1 and TRBJ2-1; 8 nucleotides agree with TRBD2. Germline V gene data show CDR1 as DFQATT and CDR2 as SNEGSKA (reference sequence). V lost 6 bases, J lost 8 bases, and 12 bases stayed unmatched. The CDR3 length is 14 residues. CDR3 DNA sequence: TGCAGTGCCCGAGTCCAGCGGGGGACTTATGAGCAGTTCTTC. Translating gives CSARVQRGTYEQFF.

This clonotype showed up many times. This chain connects TRBV12-5 to TRBJ2-1, with D unresolved. V was pared by 3 bases and J by 0 bases, with 0 bases between. CDR3 length: 12 residues. The germline CDR1 and CDR2 sequences are LGHNT and FRNRAP. The CDR3, as DNA: TGTGCTAGTGGTTTCTCCTACAATGAGCAGTTCTTC. Translated: CASGFSYNEQFF.

This clonotype was counted between two and nine times. The rearrangement links TRBV18 to TRBJ1-4; D is ambiguous. This CDR3 region has 12 residues. V was shortened by 0 bases and J by 8 bases, with 4 bases between the two germline ends. CDR1 KGHSH and CDR2 LQKENI come from the germline V gene. CDR3 bases: TGTGCCAGCTCACCACCGGGGGAAAAACTGTTTTTT. Its translation: CASSPPGEKLFF.

A remark on this clonotype: The junction does not match germline at one end; this may be a read error. The chain has TRBV28 and TRBJ2-7; a possible D gene is TRBD2 (8 bases). Germline V lookup: CDR1 MDHEN, CDR2 SYDVKM. The CDR3 contains 17 residues. The chain's CDR3 is CASTSRGGTDQRVAPRF. In DNA form, the CDR3 reads TGTGCCAGCACTTCTCGCGGGGGGACAGACCAGCGGGTAGCCCCCCGCTTC.

At least ten counts were recorded for this clonotype. DNA of the CDR3: TGTGCCAGCAGCATGGGACTAGCGGGCCCTCGGGGCACCGGGGAGCTGTTTTTT. It yields the protein CASSMGLAGPRGTGELFF. This chain connects TRBV5-4 to TRBJ2-2, with TRBD2 matching 12 bases. The CDR3 is 18 amino acids. Germline CDR1 is SGHNT and CDR2 is YYREEE (reference sequence). The V gene end was trimmed by 4 bases and the J gene end by 4 bases; junction bases not matched to a gene: 11.

This chain connects TRBV12-3 or TRBV12-4 to TRBJ2-1; TRBD2 might be the D (6 bases). This CDR3 is built from 15 residues. Trimming removed 2 bases at V and 5 bases at J, with 13 bases between. Written as DNA, the CDR3 is TGTGCCAGCAGTTTATTGTTTGCGGGGAACAATGAGCAGTTCTTC. It is translated as CASSLLFAGNNEQFF.

This clonotype has just a few counts. The chain uses TRBV2 and TRBJ2-7; D unresolved. Germline CDR1 and CDR2: SNHLY and FYNNEI. V was cut by 1 base and J by 3 bases, with 10 bases left in between. The CDR3 is 14 amino acids. CDR3 coding DNA: TGTGCCAGCAGTGAAGGAGGCGGAATCTACGAGCAGTACTTC. Translating gives CASSEGGGIYEQYF. Based on the CDR3 plus reference TRBV2 and TRBJ2-7, the full variable domain is EPEVTQTPSHQVTQMGQEVILRCVPISNHLYFYWYRQILGQKVEFLVSFYNNEISEKSEIFDDQFSVERPDGSNFTLKIRSTKLEDSAMYFCASSEGGGIYEQYFGPGTRLTVT.

This clonotype was seen repeatedly, ten times or more. The V call is TRBV4-1, the J call TRBJ1-4; 9 bases fit TRBD1. V lost 3 bases and J lost 8; bases outside the gene matches: 10. Germline CDR1 reads MGHRA; CDR2 reads YSYEKL. The CDR3 totals 16 residues. The CDR3 region is CASSQISGTGLEKLFF. The CDR3, as DNA: TGCGCCAGCAGCCAGATTTCCGGGACAGGGTTAGAAAAACTGTTTTTT.

This rearrangement joins TRBV6-5 to TRBJ2-2; the D gene is possibly TRBD2 (5 bases). The CDR3 spans 17 residues. The V gene lost 0 bases and the J gene lost 6 bases, with 17 bases spanning the gap. CDR1 is MNHEY and CDR2 is SVGAGI in the germline V gene. CDR3 coding DNA: TGTGCCAGCAGTTACTCGAGGGCCGCTACGTATTCCGGGGAGCTGTTTTTT. This sequence encodes CASSYSRAATYSGELFF.